This entry features one TCR beta chain sequence. Its target is unknown. The assay was immunoSEQ multiplex PCR, and TCRdb's table has in-frame clones only and misses some. Altogether around 60,000 clones are present, 91% being singletons, with the ten largest covering 1.5% to 2%. This record belongs to a study of OX40 agonist ivuxolimab in advanced cancers. Study overall: Ivuxolimab, an antibody that agonizes OX40 (CD134), was administered to the patients.

Findings of the study overall: CD4+ T cells averaged fewer expanded clones than CD8+ T cells.

The trim removed 5 bases at V and 2 bases at J, leaving 7 bases unmatched. The CDR3 is 15 residues long. Germline CDR1 MNHEY, CDR2 SMNVEV (reference sequence). This TCR was recovered from an adult with an advanced solid tumor such as melanoma, head and neck, liver or kidney cancer. The V call is TRBV27, the J call TRBJ1-2, with 8 positions matching TRBD1. The sample in question was CD4+ or CD8+ T cells sorted from blood, obtained in a trial of the OX40 agonist ivuxolimab. CDR3 DNA: TGTGCCAGCAGTCAAAAGAGACAGGGGAACTATGGCTACACCTTC. This gives the protein CASSQKRQGNYGYTF.